The clone carrying this T cell receptor beta chain was counted a few times. The CDR3 spans 15 residues. The germline CDR1 and CDR2 sequences are SEHNR and FQNEAQ (reference sequence). V was pared by 3 bases and J by 6 bases, with 16 bases between. This was a survey-level run. Clones were sequenced by immunoSEQ multiplex PCR, and TCRdb holds only the in-frame ones, with some missing. Here the sample spans approximately 21,000 clones, 79% being singletons. The data stem from a study of STAT5B mutations in CD4+ large granular lymphocyte leukemia. J is TRBJ2-3 and V is TRBV7-9, with a tentative D call TRBD1 (5 bases). The specimen sequenced was CD4+ T cells from blood buffy coats. The receptor's source is a human donor in good health. The CDR3 nucleotides read TGTGCCAGCAGCTTGGAGCCACATGGGGCGGATACGCAGTATTTT. It specifies CASSLEPHGADTQYF.